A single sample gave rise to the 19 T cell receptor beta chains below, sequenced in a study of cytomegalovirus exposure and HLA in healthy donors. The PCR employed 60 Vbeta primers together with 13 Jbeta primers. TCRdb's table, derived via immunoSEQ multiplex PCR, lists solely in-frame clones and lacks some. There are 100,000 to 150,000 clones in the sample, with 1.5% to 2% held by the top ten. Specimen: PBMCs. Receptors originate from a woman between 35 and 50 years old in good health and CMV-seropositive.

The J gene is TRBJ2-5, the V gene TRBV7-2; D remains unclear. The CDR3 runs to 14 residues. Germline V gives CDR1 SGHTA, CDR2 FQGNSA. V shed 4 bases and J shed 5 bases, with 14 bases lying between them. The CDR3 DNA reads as TGTGCCAGCAGCTGGGTCCCCGAGGTGGAGACCCAGTACTTC. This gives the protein CASSWVPEVETQYF.

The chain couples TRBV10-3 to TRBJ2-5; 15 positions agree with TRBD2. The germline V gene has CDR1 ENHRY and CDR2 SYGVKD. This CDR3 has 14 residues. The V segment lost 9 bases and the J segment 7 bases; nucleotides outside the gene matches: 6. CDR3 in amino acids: CAIGLAGGPGTQYF. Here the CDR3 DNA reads TGTGCCATAGGACTAGCGGGAGGGCCTGGGACCCAGTACTTC.

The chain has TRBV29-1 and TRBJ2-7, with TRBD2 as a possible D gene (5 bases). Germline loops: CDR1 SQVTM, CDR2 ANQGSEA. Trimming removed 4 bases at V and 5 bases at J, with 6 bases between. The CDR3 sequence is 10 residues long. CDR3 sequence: CSVGGNEQYF. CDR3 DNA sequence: TGCAGCGTTGGAGGGAACGAGCAGTACTTC.

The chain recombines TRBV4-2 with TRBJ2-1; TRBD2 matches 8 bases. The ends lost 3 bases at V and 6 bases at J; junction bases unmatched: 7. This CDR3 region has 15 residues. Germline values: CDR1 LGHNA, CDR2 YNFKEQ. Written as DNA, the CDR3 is TGTGCCAGCAGCCAGCCGGGACTAGATCTCAATGAGCAGTTCTTC. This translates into CASSQPGLDLNEQFF.

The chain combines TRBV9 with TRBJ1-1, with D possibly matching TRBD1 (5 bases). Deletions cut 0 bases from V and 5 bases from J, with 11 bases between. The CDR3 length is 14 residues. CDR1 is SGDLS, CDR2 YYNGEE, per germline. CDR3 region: CASSVGGGKTEAFF. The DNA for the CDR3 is TGTGCCAGCAGCGTAGGGGGGGGAAAGACTGAAGCTTTCTTT.

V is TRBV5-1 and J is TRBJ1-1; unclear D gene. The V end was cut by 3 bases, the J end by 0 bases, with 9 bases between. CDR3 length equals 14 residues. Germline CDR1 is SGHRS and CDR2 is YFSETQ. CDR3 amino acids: CASSSEAVNTEAFF. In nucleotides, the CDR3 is TGCGCCAGCAGCTCTGAGGCGGTGAACACTGAAGCTTTCTTT.

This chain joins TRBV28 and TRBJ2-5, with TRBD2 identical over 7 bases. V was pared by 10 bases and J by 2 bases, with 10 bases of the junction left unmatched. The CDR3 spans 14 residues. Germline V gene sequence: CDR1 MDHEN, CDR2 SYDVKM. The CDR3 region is CATETSVRQETQYF. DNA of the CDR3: TGTGCCACAGAAACTAGCGTACGGCAAGAGACCCAGTACTTC.

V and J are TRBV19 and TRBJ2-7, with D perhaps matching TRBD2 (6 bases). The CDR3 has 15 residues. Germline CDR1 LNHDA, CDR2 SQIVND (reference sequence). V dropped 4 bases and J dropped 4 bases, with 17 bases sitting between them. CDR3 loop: CASSTPGGALYEQYF. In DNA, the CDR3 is TGTGCCAGTAGTACCCCCGGCGGGGCTCTGTACGAGCAGTACTTC.

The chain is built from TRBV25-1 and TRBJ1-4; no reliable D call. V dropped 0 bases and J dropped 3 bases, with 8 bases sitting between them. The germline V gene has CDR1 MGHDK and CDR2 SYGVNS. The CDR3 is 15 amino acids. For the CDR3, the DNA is TGTGCCAGCAGTGAATATTACAGTTCTAATGAAAAACTGTTTTTT. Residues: CASSEYYSSNEKLFF.

The CDR3 protein is CASSSRAGGYEQYF. CDR3 coding DNA: TGTGCCAGCAGTTCGAGGGCGGGAGGCTACGAGCAGTACTTC. The chain employs TRBV27 and TRBJ2-7, with TRBD2 matching over 8 bases. Germline V lookup: CDR1 MNHEY, CDR2 SMNVEV (reference sequence). There are 14 residues in the CDR3. J was trimmed by 3 bases and V by 4 bases; bases with no gene match: 5.

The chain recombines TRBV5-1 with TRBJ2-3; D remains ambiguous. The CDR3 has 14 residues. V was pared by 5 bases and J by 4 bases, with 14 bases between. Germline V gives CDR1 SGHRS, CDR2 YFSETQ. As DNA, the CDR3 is TGCGCCAGCAGTCCAACACCTTCCCCAGATACGCAGTATTTT. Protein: CASSPTPSPDTQYF.

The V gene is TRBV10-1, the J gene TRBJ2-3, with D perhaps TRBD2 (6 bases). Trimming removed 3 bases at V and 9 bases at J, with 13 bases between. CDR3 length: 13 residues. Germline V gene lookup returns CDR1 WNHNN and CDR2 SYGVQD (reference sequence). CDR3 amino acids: CASSDPGLPTQYF. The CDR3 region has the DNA TGCGCCAGCAGTGACCCGGGACTCCCCACGCAGTATTTT.

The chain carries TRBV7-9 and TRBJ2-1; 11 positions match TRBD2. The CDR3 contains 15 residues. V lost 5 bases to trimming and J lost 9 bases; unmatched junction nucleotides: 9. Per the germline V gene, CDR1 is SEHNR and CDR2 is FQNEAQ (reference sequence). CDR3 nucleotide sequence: TGTGCCAGCAGCACAGGGACTAGCGGACTTAGTGAGCAGTTCTTC. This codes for CASSTGTSGLSEQFF.

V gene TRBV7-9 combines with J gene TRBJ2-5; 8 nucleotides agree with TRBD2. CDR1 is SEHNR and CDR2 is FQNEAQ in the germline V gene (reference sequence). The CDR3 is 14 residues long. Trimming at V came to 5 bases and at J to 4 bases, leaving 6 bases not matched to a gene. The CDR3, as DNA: TGTGCCAGCAGCACCGGGACTAGTCGAGAGACCCAGTACTTC. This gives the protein CASSTGTSRETQYF.

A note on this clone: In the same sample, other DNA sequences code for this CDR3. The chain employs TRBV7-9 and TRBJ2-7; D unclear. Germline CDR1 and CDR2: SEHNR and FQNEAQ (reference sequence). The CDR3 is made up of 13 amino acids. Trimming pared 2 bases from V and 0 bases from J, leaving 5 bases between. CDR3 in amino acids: CASSLPGSYEQYF. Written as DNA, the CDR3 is TGTGCCAGCAGCTTACCAGGCTCCTACGAGCAGTACTTC.

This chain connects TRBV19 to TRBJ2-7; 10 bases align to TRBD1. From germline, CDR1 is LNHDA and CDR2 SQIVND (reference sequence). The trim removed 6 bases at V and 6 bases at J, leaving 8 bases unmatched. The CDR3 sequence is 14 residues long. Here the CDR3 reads CASSLGQGVSEQYF. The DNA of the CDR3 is TGTGCCAGTAGCCTCGGACAGGGGGTGAGCGAGCAGTACTTC.

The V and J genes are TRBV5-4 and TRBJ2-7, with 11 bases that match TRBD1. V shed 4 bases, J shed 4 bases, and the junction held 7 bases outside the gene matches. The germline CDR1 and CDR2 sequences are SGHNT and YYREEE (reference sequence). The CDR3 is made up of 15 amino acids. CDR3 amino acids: CASSDPDRGLYEQYF. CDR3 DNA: TGTGCCAGCAGCGACCCGGACAGGGGGCTTTACGAGCAGTACTTC.

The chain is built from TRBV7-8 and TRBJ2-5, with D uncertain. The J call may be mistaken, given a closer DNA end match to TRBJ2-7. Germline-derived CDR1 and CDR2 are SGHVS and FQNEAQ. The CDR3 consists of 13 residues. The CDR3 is CASSRRSSYEQYF. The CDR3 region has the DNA TGTGCCAGCAGCCGAAGAAGCTCCTACGAGCAGTACTTC.

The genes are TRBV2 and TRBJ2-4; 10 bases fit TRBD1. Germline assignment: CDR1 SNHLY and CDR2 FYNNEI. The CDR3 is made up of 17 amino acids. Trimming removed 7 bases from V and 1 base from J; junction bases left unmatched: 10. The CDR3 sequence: CASMPGQGMGAKNIQYF. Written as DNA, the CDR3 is TGTGCCAGCATGCCGGGACAGGGGATGGGGGCCAAAAACATTCAGTACTTC.